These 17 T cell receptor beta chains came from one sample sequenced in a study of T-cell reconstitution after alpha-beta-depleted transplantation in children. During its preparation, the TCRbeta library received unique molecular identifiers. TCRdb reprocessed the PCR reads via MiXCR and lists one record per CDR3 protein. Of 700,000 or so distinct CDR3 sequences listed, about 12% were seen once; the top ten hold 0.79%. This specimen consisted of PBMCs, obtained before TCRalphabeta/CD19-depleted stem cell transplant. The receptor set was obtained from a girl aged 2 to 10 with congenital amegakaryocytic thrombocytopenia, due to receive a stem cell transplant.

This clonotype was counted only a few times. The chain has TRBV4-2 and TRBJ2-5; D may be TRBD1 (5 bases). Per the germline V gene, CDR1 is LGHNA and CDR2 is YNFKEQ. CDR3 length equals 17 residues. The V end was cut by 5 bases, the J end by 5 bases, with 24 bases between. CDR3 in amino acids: CASSFEGVSKGRETQYF. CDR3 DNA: TGTGCCAGCAGCTTCGAAGGGGTATCCAAAGGAAGGGAGACCCAGTACTTC.

CDR3 region: CSARPPGTPKNIQYF. DNA of the CDR3: TGCAGTGCTAGGCCACCCGGGACACCCAAAAACATTCAGTACTTC. The chain recombines TRBV20-1 with TRBJ2-4; weak D call: TRBD1 (6 bases). Deletions cut 3 bases from V and 2 bases from J, with 14 bases between. Per germline, CDR1 DFQATT and CDR2 SNEGSKA (reference sequence). CDR3 size: 15 residues.

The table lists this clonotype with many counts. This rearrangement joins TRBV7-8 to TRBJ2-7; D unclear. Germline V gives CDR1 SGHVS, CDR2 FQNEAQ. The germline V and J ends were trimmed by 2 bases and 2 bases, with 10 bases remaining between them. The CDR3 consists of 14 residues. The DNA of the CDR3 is TGTGCCAGCAGCTTATCCGGTCAGCCCTACGAGCAGTACTTC. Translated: CASSLSGQPYEQYF.

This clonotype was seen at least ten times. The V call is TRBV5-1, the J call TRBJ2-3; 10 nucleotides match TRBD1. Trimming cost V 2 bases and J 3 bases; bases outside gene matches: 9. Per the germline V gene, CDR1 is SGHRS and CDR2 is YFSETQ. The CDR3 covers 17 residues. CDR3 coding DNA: TGCGCCAGCAGCTTAAACGGAGGGACAGGGGAGACAGATACGCAGTATTTT. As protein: CASSLNGGTGETDTQYF.

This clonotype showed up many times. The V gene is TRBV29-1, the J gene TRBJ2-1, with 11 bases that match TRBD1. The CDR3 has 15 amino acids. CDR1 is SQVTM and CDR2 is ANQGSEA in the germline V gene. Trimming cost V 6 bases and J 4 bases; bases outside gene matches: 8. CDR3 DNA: TGCAGCGTGGAATGGGGGACAGGGGGGTACAATGAGCAGTTCTTC. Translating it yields CSVEWGTGGYNEQFF.

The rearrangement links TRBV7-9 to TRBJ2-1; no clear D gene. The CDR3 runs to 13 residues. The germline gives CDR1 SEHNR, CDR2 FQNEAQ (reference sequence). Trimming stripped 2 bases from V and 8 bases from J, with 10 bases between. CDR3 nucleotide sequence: TGTGCCAGCAGCTTAAGGTCCCGCTATGAGCAGTTCTTC. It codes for CASSLRSRYEQFF.

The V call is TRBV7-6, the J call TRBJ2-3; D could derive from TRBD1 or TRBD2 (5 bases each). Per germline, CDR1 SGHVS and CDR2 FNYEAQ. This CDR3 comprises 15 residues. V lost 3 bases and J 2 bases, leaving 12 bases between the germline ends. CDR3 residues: CASSLGPTNTDTQYF. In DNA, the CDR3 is TGTGCCAGCAGCTTGGGACCTACGAACACAGATACGCAGTATTTT. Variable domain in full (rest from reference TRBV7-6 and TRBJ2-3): GAGVSQSPRYKVTKRGQDVALRCDPISGHVSLYWYRQALGQGPEFLTYFNYEAQQDKSGLPNDRFSAERPEGSISTLTIQRTEQRDSAMYRCASSLGPTNTDTQYFGPGTRLTVL.

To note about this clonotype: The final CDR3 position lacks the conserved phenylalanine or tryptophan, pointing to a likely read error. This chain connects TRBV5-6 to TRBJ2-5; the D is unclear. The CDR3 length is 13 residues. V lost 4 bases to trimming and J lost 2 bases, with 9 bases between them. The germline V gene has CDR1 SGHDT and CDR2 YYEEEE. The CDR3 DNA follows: TGTGCCAGCAGCCCCCAACTTCAAGAGACCCAGTACATC. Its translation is CASSPQLQETQYI.

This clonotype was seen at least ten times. The CDR3 bases are TGTGCCATCAGTGGGACTAGCGGAGCTCGGAGCTCCTACGAGCAGTACTTC. Translating it yields CAISGTSGARSSYEQYF. The chain uses TRBV10-3 and TRBJ2-7, with 10 bases identical to TRBD2. There are 17 residues in the CDR3. V gave up 4 bases and J gave up 0 bases; unmatched junction bases: 9. From germline, CDR1 is ENHRY and CDR2 SYGVKD.

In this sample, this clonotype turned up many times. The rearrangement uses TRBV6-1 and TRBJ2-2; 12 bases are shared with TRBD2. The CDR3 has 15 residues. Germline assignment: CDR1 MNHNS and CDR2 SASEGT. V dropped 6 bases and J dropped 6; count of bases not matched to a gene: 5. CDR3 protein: CASRETSGSSGELFF. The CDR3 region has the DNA TGTGCCAGCAGGGAGACTAGCGGGAGTTCCGGGGAGCTGTTTTTT.

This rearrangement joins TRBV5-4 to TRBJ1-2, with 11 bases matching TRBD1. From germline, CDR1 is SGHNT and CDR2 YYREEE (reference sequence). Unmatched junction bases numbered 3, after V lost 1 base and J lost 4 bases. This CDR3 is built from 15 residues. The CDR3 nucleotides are TGTGCCAGCAGCTTGAAAGGGACAGGGGGCTATGGCTACACCTTC. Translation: CASSLKGTGGYGYTF.

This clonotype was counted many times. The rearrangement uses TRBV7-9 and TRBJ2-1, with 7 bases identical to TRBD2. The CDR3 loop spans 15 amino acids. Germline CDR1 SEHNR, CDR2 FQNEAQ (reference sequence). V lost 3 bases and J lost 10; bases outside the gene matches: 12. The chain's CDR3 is CASSLGVLGRAEQFF. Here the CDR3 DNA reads TGTGCCAGCAGCTTGGGGGTTTTAGGGAGGGCCGAGCAGTTCTTC.

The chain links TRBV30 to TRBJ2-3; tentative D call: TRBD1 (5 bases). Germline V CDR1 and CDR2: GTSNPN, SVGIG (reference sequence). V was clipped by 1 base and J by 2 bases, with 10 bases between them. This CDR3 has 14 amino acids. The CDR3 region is CAWSAQGITDTQYF. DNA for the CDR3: TGTGCCTGGAGTGCGCAGGGCATCACAGATACGCAGTATTTT.

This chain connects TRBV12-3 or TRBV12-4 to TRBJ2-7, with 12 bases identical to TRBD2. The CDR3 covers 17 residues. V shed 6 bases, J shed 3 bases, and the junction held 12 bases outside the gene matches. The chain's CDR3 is CASSTQRTSGTFYEQYF. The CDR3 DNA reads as TGTGCCAGCAGCACACAACGGACTAGCGGGACCTTCTACGAGCAGTACTTC.

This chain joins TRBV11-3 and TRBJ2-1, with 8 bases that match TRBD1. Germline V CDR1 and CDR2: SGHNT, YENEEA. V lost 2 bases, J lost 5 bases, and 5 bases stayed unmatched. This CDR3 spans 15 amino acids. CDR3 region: CASSLTQGANNEQFF. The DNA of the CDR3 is TGTGCCAGCAGCTTAACGCAGGGGGCGAACAATGAGCAGTTCTTC.

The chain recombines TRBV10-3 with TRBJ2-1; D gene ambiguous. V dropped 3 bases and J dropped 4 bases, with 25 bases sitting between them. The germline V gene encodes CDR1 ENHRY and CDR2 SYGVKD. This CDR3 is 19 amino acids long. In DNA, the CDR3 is TGTGCCATCAGTGACTCTATTCTGGGCGGTCGTTTATCTTACAATGAGCAGTTCTTC. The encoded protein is CAISDSILGGRLSYNEQFF.

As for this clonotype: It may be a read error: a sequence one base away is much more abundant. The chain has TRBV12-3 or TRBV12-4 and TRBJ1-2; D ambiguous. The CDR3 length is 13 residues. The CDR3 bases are TGTGCCAGCAGTCCTGTTAATAACTATGGCCACACCTTC. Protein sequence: CASSPVNNYGHTF.